The 7 T cell receptor beta chains given below trace back to one sample, sequenced in a study of T cell repertoires in cytomegalovirus infection. TCRdb passed the reads through MiXCR, listing each CDR3 protein once. The sample holds 250,000 or so distinct CDR3 sequences, roughly an eighth seen once. Sequencing was done on a sample of PBMCs. These receptors were obtained from a human donor in good health (CMV status not recorded). Some clones in this sample may be carry-over from other donors' samples.

This clonotype has ten or more counts. The chain recombines TRBV28 with TRBJ2-5; 8 nucleotides align to TRBD1. CDR1 is MDHEN and CDR2 is SYDVKM in the germline V gene. The CDR3 length is 15 residues. Trimming at V came to 5 bases and at J to 5 bases, leaving 10 bases not matched to a gene. DNA of the CDR3: TGTGCCAGCAGTCGTACCCGGACAGGGTCGGAGACCCAGTACTTC. It specifies CASSRTRTGSETQYF.

This clonotype has ten or more counts. The chain joins TRBV28 to TRBJ1-2; weak D call: TRBD1 (6 bases). This CDR3 spans 13 amino acids. Deletions cut 8 bases from V and 4 bases from J, with 14 bases between. The germline CDR1 and CDR2 sequences are MDHEN and SYDVKM. CDR3 DNA: TGTGCCAGCCGGGACATGGATCGCTATGGCTACACCTTC. Translation gives CASRDMDRYGYTF.

This clonotype was seen at least ten times. Its ends do not fully match the called genes, so a read error is possible. The chain couples TRBV7-2 to TRBJ2-5, with D possibly being TRBD1 or TRBD2 (5 bases each). The CDR3 totals 11 residues. The germline V gene has CDR1 SGHTA and CDR2 FQGNSA. CDR3 sequence: CASSFDRDPIF. For the CDR3, the DNA is TGTGCCAGCAGCTTCGACCGGGACCCCATCTTC. The variable domain in full, with the rest retrieved from reference TRBV7-2 and TRBJ2-5, is GAGVSQSPSNKVTEKGKDVELRCDPISGHTALYWYRQSLGQGLEFLIYFQGNSAPDKSGLPSDRFSAERTGGSVSTLTIQRTQQEDSAVYLCASSFDRDPIFGPGTRLLVL.

Only a few counts were recorded for this clonotype. CDR3 sequence reads: CASSYNSGRANGETQYF. The CDR3 coding sequence is TGTGCCAGCAGTTACAATAGCGGGAGGGCCAATGGGGAGACCCAGTACTTC. J is TRBJ2-5 and V is TRBV6-6; TRBD2 matches 11 bases. Germline lookup yields CDR1 MNHNY and CDR2 SVGAGI (reference sequence). The CDR3 runs to 17 residues. Trimming took 2 bases from V and 5 from J; bases not matched to a gene: 10.

The chain carries TRBV28 and TRBJ1-5; 9 bases agree with TRBD1. CDR1 and CDR2 (germline): MDHEN, SYDVKM. The CDR3 has 14 residues. Losses at the gene ends were 7 bases for V and 7 bases for J; bases not matched to a gene: 8. CDR3 sequence reads: CASTRDRAKQPQHF. As DNA, the CDR3 is TGTGCCAGCACCCGGGACAGGGCGAAACAGCCCCAGCATTTT.

This clonotype has only a few counts. The CDR3 bases are TGCGCCAGCAGCCAAGATGCCCCTAGCGGGCAAGAGACCCAGTACTTC. Its translation is CASSQDAPSGQETQYF. The chain couples TRBV4-1 to TRBJ2-5, with TRBD2 matching over 8 bases. The CDR3 sequence is 16 residues long. Germline values: CDR1 MGHRA, CDR2 YSYEKL. J lost 2 bases, V lost 0 bases, and 5 bases had no gene match.

This clonotype was picked up a small number of times. This sequence joins TRBV5-6 and TRBJ1-4; D gene ambiguous. The V end was cut by 4 bases, the J end by 5 bases, with 12 bases between. The CDR3 totals 14 residues. Germline V lookup: CDR1 SGHDT, CDR2 YYEEEE. In DNA, the CDR3 is TGTGCCAGCAGCGGCGGAACCTCGAATGAAAAACTGTTTTTT. Translated, it gives CASSGGTSNEKLFF.